This T cell receptor (beta chain) comes out of a study of T cells after yellow fever vaccination. CDR1 and CDR2 (germline): SGHTA, FQGNSA. This CDR3 is built from 16 residues. After removal of 8 bases from V and 1 base from J, the junction contained 10 bases not matched to a gene. TCRdb analysed the 5' RACE reads with MiXCR anew, one entry per CDR3 protein. The sample contains approximately 330,000 distinct CDR3 sequences, over 4% of which appear only once. The V call is TRBV7-2, the J call TRBJ2-2, with 7 bases matching TRBD1. The TCR comes from a man between 18 and 35 years old who received the YFV17D yellow fever vaccine. Sequencing used PBMCs, obtained 5 days after the yellow fever booster vaccination. For the CDR3, the DNA is TGTGCCAGCTGGTCTCGGGACAGAGTGAACACCGGGGAGCTGTTTTTT. Amino acids: CASWSRDRVNTGELFF.